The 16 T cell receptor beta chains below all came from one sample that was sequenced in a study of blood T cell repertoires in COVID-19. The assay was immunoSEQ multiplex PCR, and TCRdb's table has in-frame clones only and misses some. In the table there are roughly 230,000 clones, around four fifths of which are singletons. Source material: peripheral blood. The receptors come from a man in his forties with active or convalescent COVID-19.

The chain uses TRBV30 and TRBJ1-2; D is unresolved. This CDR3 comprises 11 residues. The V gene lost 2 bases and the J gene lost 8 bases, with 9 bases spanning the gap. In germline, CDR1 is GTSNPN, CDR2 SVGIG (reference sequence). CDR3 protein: CAWSTSAGYTF. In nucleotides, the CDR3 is TGTGCCTGGAGTACGTCCGCGGGCTACACCTTC. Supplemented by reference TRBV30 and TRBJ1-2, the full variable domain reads SQTIHQWPATLVQPVGSPLSLECTVEGTSNPNLYWYRQAAGRGLQLLFYSVGIGQISSEVPQNLSASRPQDRQFILSSKKLLLSDSGFYLCAWSTSAGYTFGSGTRLTVV.

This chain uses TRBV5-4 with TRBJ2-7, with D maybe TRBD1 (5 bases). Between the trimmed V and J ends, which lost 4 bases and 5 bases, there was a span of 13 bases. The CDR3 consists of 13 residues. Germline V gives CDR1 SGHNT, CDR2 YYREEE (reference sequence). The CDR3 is CASSPPGKNEQYF. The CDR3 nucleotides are TGTGCCAGCAGCCCTCCAGGGAAAAACGAGCAGTACTTC.

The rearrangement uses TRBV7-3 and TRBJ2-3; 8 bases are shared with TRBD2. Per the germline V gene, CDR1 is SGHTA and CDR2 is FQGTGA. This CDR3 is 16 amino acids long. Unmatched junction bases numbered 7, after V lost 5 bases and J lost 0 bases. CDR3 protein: CASSPRGGISTDTQYF. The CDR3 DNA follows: TGTGCCAGCAGCCCCCGGGGGGGGATAAGCACAGATACGCAGTATTTT.

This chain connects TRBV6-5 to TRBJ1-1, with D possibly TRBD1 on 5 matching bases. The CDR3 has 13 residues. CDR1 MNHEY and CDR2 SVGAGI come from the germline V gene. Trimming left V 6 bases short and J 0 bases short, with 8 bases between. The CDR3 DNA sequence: TGTGCCAGCAGGAGACAGATGAACACTGAAGCTTTCTTT. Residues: CASRRQMNTEAFF.

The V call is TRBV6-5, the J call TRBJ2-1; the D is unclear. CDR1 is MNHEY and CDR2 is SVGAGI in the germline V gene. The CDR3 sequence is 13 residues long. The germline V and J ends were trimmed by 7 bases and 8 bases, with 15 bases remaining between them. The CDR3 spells CASTPPSSDEQFF. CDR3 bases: TGTGCCAGCACCCCCCCGAGCTCCGATGAGCAGTTCTTC.

The CDR3 coding sequence is TGTGCCAGCAGCCCCAGCTCTGGAAACACCATATATTTT. This codes for CASSPSSGNTIYF. The chain has TRBV7-9 and TRBJ1-3, with D unclear. The CDR3 consists of 13 residues. Germline V gene sequence: CDR1 SEHNR, CDR2 FQNEAQ (reference sequence). V shed 5 bases and J shed 0 bases, with 5 bases lying between them.

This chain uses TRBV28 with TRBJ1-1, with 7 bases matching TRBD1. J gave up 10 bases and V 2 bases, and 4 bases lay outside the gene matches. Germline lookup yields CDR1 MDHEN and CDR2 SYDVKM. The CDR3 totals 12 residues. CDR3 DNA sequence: TGTGCCAGCAGTTTACAGGGGGTTGTAGCTTTCTTT. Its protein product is CASSLQGVVAFF.

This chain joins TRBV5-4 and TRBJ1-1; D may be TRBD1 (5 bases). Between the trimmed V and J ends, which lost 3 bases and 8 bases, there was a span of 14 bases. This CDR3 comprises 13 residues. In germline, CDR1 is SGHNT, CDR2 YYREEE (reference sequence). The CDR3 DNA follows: TGTGCCAGCAGCTCTGGACAAAACGCCGAAGCTTTCTTT. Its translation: CASSSGQNAEAFF.

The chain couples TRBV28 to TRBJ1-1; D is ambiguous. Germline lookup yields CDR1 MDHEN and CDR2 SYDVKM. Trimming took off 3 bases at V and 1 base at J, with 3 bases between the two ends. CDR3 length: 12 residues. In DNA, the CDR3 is TGTGCCAGCAGTTTCGGGAACACTGAAGCTTTCTTT. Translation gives CASSFGNTEAFF. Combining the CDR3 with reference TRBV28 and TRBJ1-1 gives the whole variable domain DVKVTQSSRYLVKRTGEKVFLECVQDMDHENMFWYRQDPGLGLRLIYFSYDVKMKEKGDIPEGYSVSREKKERFSLILESASTNQTSMYLCASSFGNTEAFFGQGTRLTVV.

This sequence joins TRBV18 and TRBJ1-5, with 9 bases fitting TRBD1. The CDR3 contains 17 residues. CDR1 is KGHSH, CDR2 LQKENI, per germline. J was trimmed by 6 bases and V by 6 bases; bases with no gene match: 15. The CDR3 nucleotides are TGTGCCAGCTCCCTGGGTTCCAGGACAGGGGTCGCTCAGCCCCAGCATTTT. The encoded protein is CASSLGSRTGVAQPQHF.

The CDR3, as DNA: TGTGCCAGCAGTGAACAGATCACAGATACGCAGTATTTT. Translation: CASSEQITDTQYF. This chain joins TRBV6-4 and TRBJ2-3; the D is unclear. CDR1 is MRHNA and CDR2 is SNTAGT in the germline V gene. There are 13 residues in the CDR3. V dropped 3 bases and J dropped 2 bases, with 6 bases sitting between them.

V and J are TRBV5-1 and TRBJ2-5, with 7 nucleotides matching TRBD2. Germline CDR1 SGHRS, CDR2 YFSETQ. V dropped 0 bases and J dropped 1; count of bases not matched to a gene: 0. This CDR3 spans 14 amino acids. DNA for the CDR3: TGCGCCAGCAGCTTGGGCGGGGGCCAAGAGACCCAGTACTTC. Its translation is CASSLGGGQETQYF.

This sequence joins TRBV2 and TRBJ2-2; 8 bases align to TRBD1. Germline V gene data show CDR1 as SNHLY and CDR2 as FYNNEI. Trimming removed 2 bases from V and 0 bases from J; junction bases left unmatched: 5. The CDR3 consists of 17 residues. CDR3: CASSEPDRGPNTGELFF. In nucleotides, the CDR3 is TGTGCCAGCAGTGAACCCGACAGGGGCCCGAACACCGGGGAGCTGTTTTTT.

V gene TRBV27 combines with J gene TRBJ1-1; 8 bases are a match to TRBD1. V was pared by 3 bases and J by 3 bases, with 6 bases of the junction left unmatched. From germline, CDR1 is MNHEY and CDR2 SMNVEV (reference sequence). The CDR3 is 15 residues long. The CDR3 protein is CASSLVTGGDTEAFF. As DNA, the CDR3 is TGTGCCAGCAGTTTGGTCACAGGGGGGGACACTGAAGCTTTCTTT.

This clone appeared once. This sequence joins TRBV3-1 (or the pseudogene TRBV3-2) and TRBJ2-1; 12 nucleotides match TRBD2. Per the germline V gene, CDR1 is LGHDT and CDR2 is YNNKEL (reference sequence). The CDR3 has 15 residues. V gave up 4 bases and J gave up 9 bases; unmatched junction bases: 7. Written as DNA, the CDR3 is TGTGCCAGCAGCCCCAGGACTAGCGGGGCAATTGAGCAGTTCTTC. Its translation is CASSPRTSGAIEQFF.

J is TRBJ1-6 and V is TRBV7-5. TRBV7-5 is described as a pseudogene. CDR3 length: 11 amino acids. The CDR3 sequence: CVRKNGSPLHF. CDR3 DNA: TGTGTCAGAAAGAACGGTTCACCCCTCCACTTT.